This T cell receptor beta chain was captured by sequencing in a study of T cells in Graves' hyperthyroidism and ophthalmopathy. Looking at the study overall: Peripheral blood draws took place at initial diagnosis, ahead of any treatment.

The source material, RNA transcripts, was used to amplify TCR beta CDR3 regions. TCR CDR3 underwent first-round RT-PCR with the HTBI primer set. TCRdb itself ran the multiplex PCR reads through MiXCR, one entry per CDR3 protein. The table lists around 350,000 distinct CDR3 sequences, about a fifth of them singletons. The CDR3 spans 15 residues. V was pared by 3 bases and J by 6 bases, with 6 bases of the junction left unmatched. Clinical symptoms, serum thyroxine, TRAb, thyroid ultrasound and orbital computed tomography established diagnosis. The sample holds many counts of this clonotype. The antigen remains unidentified. Whole-study findings and limits: Stable hyperthyroidism was separated from ophthalmopathy by a model based on 13 V-J features.

The chain has TRBV12-3 or TRBV12-4 and TRBJ1-5; 9 nucleotides line up with TRBD1. Sequencing was carried out using blood. The sequence derives from a woman aged 18-29 years with Graves' hyperthyroidism. The CDR3, as DNA: TGTGCCAGCAGTTTGGAACAGGGGGCCAGTCAGCCCCAGCATTTT. Translating gives CASSLEQGASQPQHF.